This T cell receptor beta chain came from a study of spatial heterogeneity in lung cancer. General study points: Resection saw ubiquitous expanded tumor TCRs appear in blood more than follow-up did.

This clonotype was picked up many times. Its antigen is still unknown. A library made for alpha chains picked up this beta chain off target, so its size means little. Each molecule of TCR cDNA was tagged with one unique molecular identifier. TCRdb re-analysed the 5' RACE reads in MiXCR, keeping a single row per CDR3 protein. The table has some 7,500 distinct CDR3 sequences, around 8.6% seen once; the top ten hold approximately 43%. Time point of the sample: sample taken at primary tumor resection. No cell sorting; template was whole RNA from tumor, lung tissue or PBMC. The junction had 6 bases not matched to a gene; V was cut back by 6 bases and J by 1 base. The CDR3 spans 15 residues. Germline V CDR1 and CDR2: MNHEY, SVGEGT.

The V and J genes are TRBV6-2 or TRBV6-3 and TRBJ1-5; 7 positions agree with TRBD1. The origin of this receptor is a male donor with early-stage non-small cell lung cancer. The specimen was PBMCs, collected at surgery. This chain's CDR3 is CASRPAGGSNQPQHF. The CDR3 DNA reads TGTGCCAGCAGACCCGCAGGGGGGAGCAATCAGCCCCAGCATTTT.